The T cell receptor beta chain under discussion was sequenced for a study of blood T cell repertoires in COVID-19. Study details: Collection of acute and convalescent COVID-19 samples took place in the United States, Italy and Spain. Nucleic acid was either cDNA or gDNA, and it came from T cells, B-cell-depleted T cells, or PBMCs.

Original data processing: By means of reference gene primer amplification, nucleated cell counts were estimated. Repertoires were generated with immunoSEQ multiplex PCR, while TCRdb's copy carries only in-frame clones and drops some. The V and J calls and clone size were taken over from that table, and D and trimming were inferred from the DNA. In the table there are around 160,000 clones, around nine tenths of which are singletons. The count of this clone is one. Sequencing was performed on peripheral blood. The receptor's source is a human donor in a cohort sampled during active COVID-19.

CDR3 residues: CASSITGTGQPQHF. CDR3 coding DNA: TGTGCCAGTAGTATCACAGGGACCGGTCAGCCCCAGCATTTT. The J gene is TRBJ1-5, the V gene TRBV19; a possible D gene is TRBD1 (6 bases). V lost 3 bases to trimming and J lost 6 bases, with 12 bases between them. CDR3 length: 14 residues. Germline assignment: CDR1 LNHDA and CDR2 SQIVND (reference sequence).